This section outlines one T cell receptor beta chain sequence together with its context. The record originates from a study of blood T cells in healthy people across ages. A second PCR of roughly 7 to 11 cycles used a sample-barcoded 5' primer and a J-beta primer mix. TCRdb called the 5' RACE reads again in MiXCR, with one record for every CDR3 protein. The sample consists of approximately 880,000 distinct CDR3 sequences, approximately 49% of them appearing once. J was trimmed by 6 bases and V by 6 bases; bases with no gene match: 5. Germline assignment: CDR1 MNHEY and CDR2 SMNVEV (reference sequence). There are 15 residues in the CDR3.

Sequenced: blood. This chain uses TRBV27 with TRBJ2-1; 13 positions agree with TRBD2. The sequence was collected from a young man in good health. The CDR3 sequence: CASSRTSGGFNEQFF. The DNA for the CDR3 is TGTGCCAGCAGCCGGACTAGCGGGGGATTCAATGAGCAGTTCTTC.